By proportion, the clone carrying this T cell receptor beta chain is medium-sized. The antigen remains undetermined. The record originates from a study of spatial heterogeneity in lung cancer. Whole-study results and caveats: Tracking of tumor mutation counts was seen in expanded intratumoral alpha and beta TCR counts.

Trimming removed 6 bases from V and 1 base from J; junction bases left unmatched: 18. The CDR3 is made up of 20 amino acids. Germline assignment: CDR1 DFQATT and CDR2 SNEGSKA (reference sequence). Noted time point: sample taken at primary tumor resection. The approximately 69 donors had untreated early-stage non-small cell lung cancer. TCRdb ran MiXCR on the 5' RACE reads and lists one entry per CDR3 protein. The table records about 1,700 distinct CDR3 sequences, under 7% of them present only once. The chain combines TRBV20-1 with TRBJ2-3; 14 bases are shared with TRBD2. This clonotype was sampled from a male donor with early-stage non-small cell lung cancer. Source: lung tumor tissue, taken at surgery. CDR3 nucleotide sequence: TGCAGTGCCTCGTTTTCGTGGACTAGCGGGGGGTTGGCCGGCACAGATACGCAGTATTTT. This gives the protein CSASFSWTSGGLAGTDTQYF.